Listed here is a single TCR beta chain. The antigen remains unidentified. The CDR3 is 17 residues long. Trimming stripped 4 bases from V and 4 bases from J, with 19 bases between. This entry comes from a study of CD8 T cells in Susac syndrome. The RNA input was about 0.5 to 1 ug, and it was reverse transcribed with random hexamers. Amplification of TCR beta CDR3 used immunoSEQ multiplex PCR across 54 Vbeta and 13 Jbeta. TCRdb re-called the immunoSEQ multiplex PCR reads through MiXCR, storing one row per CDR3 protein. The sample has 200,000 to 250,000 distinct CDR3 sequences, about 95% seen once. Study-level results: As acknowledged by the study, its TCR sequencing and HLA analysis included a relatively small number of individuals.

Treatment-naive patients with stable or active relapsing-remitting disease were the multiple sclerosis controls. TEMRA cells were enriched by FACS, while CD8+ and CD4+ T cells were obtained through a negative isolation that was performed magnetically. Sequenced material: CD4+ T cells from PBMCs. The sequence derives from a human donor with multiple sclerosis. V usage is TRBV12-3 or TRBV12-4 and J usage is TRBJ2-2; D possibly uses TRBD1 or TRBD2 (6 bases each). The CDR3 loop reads CASSSTPGAGGTGELFF. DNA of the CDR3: TGTGCCAGCAGTTCCACCCCAGGGGCCGGGGGCACCGGGGAGCTGTTTTTT.